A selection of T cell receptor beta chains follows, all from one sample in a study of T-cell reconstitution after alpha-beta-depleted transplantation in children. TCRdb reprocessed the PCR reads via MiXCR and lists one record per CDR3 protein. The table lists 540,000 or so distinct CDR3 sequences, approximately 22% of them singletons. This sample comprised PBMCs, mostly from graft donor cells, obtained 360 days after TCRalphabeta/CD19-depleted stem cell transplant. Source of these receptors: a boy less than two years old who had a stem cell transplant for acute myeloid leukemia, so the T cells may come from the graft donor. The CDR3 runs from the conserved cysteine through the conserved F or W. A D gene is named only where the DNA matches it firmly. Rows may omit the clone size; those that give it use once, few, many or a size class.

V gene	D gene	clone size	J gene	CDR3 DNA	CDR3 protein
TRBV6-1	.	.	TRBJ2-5	TGTGCCAGCAGAGCTACGGACTGGGAAGAGACCCAGTACTTC	CASRATDWEETQYF
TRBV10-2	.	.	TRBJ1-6	TGCGCCAGCAGTGAGAATTATCCCAACTCCTATAATTCACCCCTCCACTTT	CASSENYPNSYNSPLHF
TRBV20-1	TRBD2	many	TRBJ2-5	TGCAGTGCTAGAGGAGGACTAGCGAGTCAAGAGACCCAGTACTTC	CSARGGLASQETQYF
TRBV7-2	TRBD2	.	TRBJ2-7	TGTGCCAGCAGCTTCAAAACTAGCGGGGACTACGAGCAGTACTTC	CASSFKTSGDYEQYF
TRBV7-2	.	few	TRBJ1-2	TGTGCCAGCAGAAGGACGGGGGGGCTCGGAGACTATGGCTACACCTTC	CASRRTGGLGDYGYTF
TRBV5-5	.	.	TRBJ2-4	TGTGCCAGCAGCTTAGCTGTGACCCAAACCCAGGAGATTCAGTACTTC	CASSLAVTQTQEIQYF
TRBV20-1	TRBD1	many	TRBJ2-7	TGCAGTGCTAGCCACCGAGACAGGGGTTACGAGCAGTACTTC	CSASHRDRGYEQYF
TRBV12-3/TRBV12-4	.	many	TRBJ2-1	TGTGCCAGCAGGATCGGACAGAAGCAGTTCTTC	CASRIGQKQFF
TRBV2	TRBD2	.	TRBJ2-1	TGTGCCAGCACCGGAGGTACTAGCGGCTCCTACAATGAGCAGTTCTTC	CASTGGTSGSYNEQFF
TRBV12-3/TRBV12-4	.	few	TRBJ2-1	TGTGCCAGCAGCCAGGGGTCTCAGTACAATGAGCAGTTCTTC	CASSQGSQYNEQFF
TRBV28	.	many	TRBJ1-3	TGTGCCAGCAAGAATTTGAACACGGGACCTTCGGGGGGAAACACCATATATTTT	CASKNLNTGPSGGNTIYF
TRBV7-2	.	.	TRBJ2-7	TGTGCCAGCAGCTTACGGGGGTCCGCGTTCCTCCCCCACGAGCAGTACTTC	CASSLRGSAFLPHEQYF
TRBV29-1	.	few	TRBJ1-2	TGCAGCGTTGATTCTCAGGGGTACGGTGGCTACACCTTC	CSVDSQGYGGYTF
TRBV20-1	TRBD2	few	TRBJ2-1	TGCAGTGCCAGACCCATTAGCGGGGGGGCCTATGAGCAGTTCTTC	CSARPISGGAYEQFF
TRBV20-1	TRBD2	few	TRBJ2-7	TGCAGTGCTAGAAGCCCTAGCGGGGGGCACTACGAGCAGTACTTC	CSARSPSGGHYEQYF